This TCR beta chain comes out of a study of cytomegalovirus exposure and HLA in healthy donors. For the study at large: An early release of data contained around 80 million unique TCRs, which came from HLA-typed donors. The Caucasian-associated ancestry cluster contained around four fifths of the approximately 430 genotyped donors.

V shed 6 bases and J 6 bases; nucleotides not matched to a gene: 6. The CDR3 is 14 amino acids. Germline values: CDR1 LGHNT, CDR2 FRNRAP. Primers included in the PCR were 60 Vbeta and 13 Jbeta primers. Sequenced by immunoSEQ multiplex PCR; TCRdb stores in-frame clones only, minus some. This repertoire shows around 150,000 clones, approximately 84% found once; its top ten account for about 2%. The genes are TRBV12-5 and TRBJ2-1; 9 nucleotides agree with TRBD1. Sequenced sample: PBMCs. The sequence was collected from a man aged 18 to 30 in good health and CMV-seropositive. The CDR3 bases are TGTGCTAGTGGGTACAGGGGGCCGGGCAATGAGCAGTTCTTC. This codes for CASGYRGPGNEQFF.